This T cell receptor (beta chain) was identified in a study of human T cells and chemical hapten exposure. Across the study: TCR yields per sample varied mostly from small pooled library volume differences.

V lost 2 bases and J lost 3, with 7 bases in between. CDR3 length: 13 amino acids. Germline values: CDR1 SGHAT, CDR2 FQDESV (reference sequence). Individual cDNA molecules in this library carried unique molecular identifiers. MiXCR, applied by TCRdb to the RACE reads, yields one record per CDR3 protein. The data contain about 340,000 distinct CDR3 sequences, about 7% of them seen just once; the ten biggest clones take up about 8%. Time point denoted: patch test 1, 2 weeks after DPC sensitization. Treatment here: therapeutic diphenylcyclopropenone sensitization with weekly scalp DPC. This clonotype occurred many times.

The gene calls are TRBV11-1 and TRBJ2-5; D possibly corresponds to TRBD1 (6 bases). The source is a woman aged 18 to 35 with alopecia areata. Some clones in this sample may be carry-over from other donors' samples. Sequenced material: whole blood, taken in connection with sensitization to the hapten diphenylcyclopropenone (DPC). The DNA of the CDR3 is TGTGCCAGCAGCTTATGGACAGAAGAGACCCAGTACTTC. Its translation is CASSLWTEETQYF.